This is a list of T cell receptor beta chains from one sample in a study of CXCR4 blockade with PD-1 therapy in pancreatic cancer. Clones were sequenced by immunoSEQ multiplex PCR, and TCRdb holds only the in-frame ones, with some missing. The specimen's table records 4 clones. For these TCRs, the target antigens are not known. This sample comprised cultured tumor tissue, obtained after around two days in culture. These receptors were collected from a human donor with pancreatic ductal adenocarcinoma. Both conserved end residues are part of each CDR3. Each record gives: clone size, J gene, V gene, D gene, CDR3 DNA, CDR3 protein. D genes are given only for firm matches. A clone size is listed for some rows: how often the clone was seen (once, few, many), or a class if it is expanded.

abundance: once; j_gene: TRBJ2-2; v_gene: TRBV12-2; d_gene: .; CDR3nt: TGTGCCGGCCCACGAGGTGGGAACACCGGGGAGCTGTTTTTT; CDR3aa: CAGPRGGNTGELFF
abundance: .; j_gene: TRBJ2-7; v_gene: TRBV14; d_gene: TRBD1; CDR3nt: TGTGCCAGCAGCCGATACGGGGACAGGGGTATCTACGAGCAGTACTTC; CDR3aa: CASSRYGDRGIYEQYF